This T cell receptor beta chain was recovered during a study of cytomegalovirus exposure and HLA in healthy donors. Study information: Earlier, 180 million or so T cells were analyzed, and around 100 million unique TCR beta sequences were found among them.

Trimming left V 4 bases short and J 4 bases short, with 8 bases between. Germline V CDR1 and CDR2: SGHTA, FQGNSA. The CDR3 totals 12 residues. The PCR was carried out with 60 Vbeta primers and 13 Jbeta primers. Profiled with immunoSEQ multiplex PCR; TCRdb holds only in-frame clones, not every one. The table has more than 95,000 clones, around 62% seen once; the top ten hold more than 8%. The receptor was isolated from a woman in her forties in good health and CMV-seropositive. The rearrangement links TRBV7-2 to TRBJ2-7; D might be TRBD1 (5 bases). The source material was PBMCs. CDR3 nucleotide sequence: TGTGCCAGCAGCTCAGGGCGATACGAGCAGTACTTC. It is translated as CASSSGRYEQYF.